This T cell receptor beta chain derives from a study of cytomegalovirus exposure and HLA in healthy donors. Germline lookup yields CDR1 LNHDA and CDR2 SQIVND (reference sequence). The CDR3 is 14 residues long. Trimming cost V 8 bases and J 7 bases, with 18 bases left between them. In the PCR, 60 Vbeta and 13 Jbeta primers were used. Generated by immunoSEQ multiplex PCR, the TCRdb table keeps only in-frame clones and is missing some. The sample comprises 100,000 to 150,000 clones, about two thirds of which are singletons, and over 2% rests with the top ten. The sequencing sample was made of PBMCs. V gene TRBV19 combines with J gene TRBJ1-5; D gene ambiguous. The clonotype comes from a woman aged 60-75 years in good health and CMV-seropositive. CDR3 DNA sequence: TGTGCCAGTGAGTCGGCGGCGGCGGGGCAGCCCCAGCATTTT. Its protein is CASESAAAGQPQHF.